This passage covers 7 T cell receptor beta chains from one sample sequenced in a study of blood T cell repertoires in COVID-19. Only in-frame clones appear in the TCRdb table, and some are missing; sequencing was by immunoSEQ multiplex PCR. The data hold more than 45,000 clones, with 90% observed a single time. The material sequenced was peripheral blood. Receptors were obtained from a human donor in a cohort sampled during active COVID-19.

This chain links TRBV5-1 with TRBJ1-5, with 8 bases that match TRBD1. The J segment lost 7 bases and the V segment lost 0 bases, leaving 6 bases of the junction unmatched. Germline loops: CDR1 SGHRS, CDR2 YFSETQ. The CDR3 spans 15 residues. The CDR3 region has the DNA TGCGCCAGCAGCTTGGGACAGGGGTTTGGGCAGCCCCAGCATTTT. Encoded protein: CASSLGQGFGQPQHF.

The chain is built from TRBV5-1 and TRBJ2-1; 10 bases fit TRBD1. The germline CDR1 and CDR2 sequences are SGHRS and YFSETQ. The CDR3 loop spans 16 amino acids. V shed 2 bases, J shed 10 bases, and the junction held 12 bases outside the gene matches. This CDR3 is CASSLVGTGALAEQFF. CDR3 DNA: TGCGCCAGCAGCTTAGTTGGGACAGGGGCCCTAGCGGAGCAGTTCTTC. Using reference TRBV5-1 and TRBJ2-1 for the parts outside the CDR3, the full variable domain is KAGVTQTPRYLIKTRGQQVTLSCSPISGHRSVSWYQQTPGQGLQFLFEYFSETQRNKGNFPGRFSGRQFSNSRSEMNVSTLELGDSALYLCASSLVGTGALAEQFFGPGTRLTVL.

V and J are TRBV29-1 and TRBJ1-3, with unresolved D. CDR3 size: 11 residues. Germline values: CDR1 SQVTM, CDR2 ANQGSEA. The V end was cut by 6 bases, the J end by 7 bases, with 10 bases between. The CDR3 nucleotides read TGCAGCGTACCCACCGGTAACACCATATATTTT. Translation gives CSVPTGNTIYF.

This rearrangement joins TRBV6-1 to TRBJ1-2, with D possibly matching TRBD1 (5 bases). Germline assignment: CDR1 MNHNS and CDR2 SASEGT. Trimming took off 0 bases at V and 0 bases at J, with 8 bases between the two ends. There are 15 residues in the CDR3. The CDR3 spells CASSEAARANYGYTF. CDR3 bases: TGTGCCAGCAGTGAAGCTGCCAGGGCTAACTATGGCTACACCTTC.

The V and J genes are TRBV7-3 and TRBJ2-1; TRBD1 is a possible D gene (6 bases). Germline CDR1 is SGHTA and CDR2 is FQGTGA. The CDR3 sequence is 15 residues long. The V end was cut by 3 bases, the J end by 0 bases, with 9 bases between. CDR3 residues: CASSFDRYSYNEQFF. Written as DNA, the CDR3 is TGTGCCAGCAGCTTCGACAGGTACTCCTACAATGAGCAGTTCTTC.

V usage is TRBV11-2 and J usage is TRBJ1-3, with D tentatively TRBD1 (5 bases). Germline loops: CDR1 SGHAT, CDR2 FQNNGV. V gave up 4 bases and J gave up 4 bases, with 14 bases separating them. The CDR3 sequence is 15 residues long. Written as DNA, the CDR3 is TGTGCCAGCAGCTCAATCCAGGGAACCGGAAACACCATATATTTT. Amino acids: CASSSIQGTGNTIYF.

The chain joins TRBV10-2 to TRBJ2-7, with D perhaps TRBD1 (6 bases). This CDR3 has 16 amino acids. Per germline, CDR1 WSHSY and CDR2 SAAADI. V lost 7 bases to trimming and J lost 3 bases, with 22 bases between them. The CDR3 bases are TGCGCCAGCACCTATAGGACAGACCTCAGAATCTACGAGCAGTACTTC. It translates to CASTYRTDLRIYEQYF.